Each of the 32 T cell receptor beta chains below was sequenced from the same sample in a study of blood T cell repertoires in COVID-19. Sequencing was performed with immunoSEQ multiplex PCR; in TCRdb, only in-frame clones are kept and a portion is missing. In the table there are about 110,000 clones, approximately 70% of which are singletons. The sequenced sample consisted of peripheral blood. Receptor source: a woman aged 40 to 50 with acute or convalescent COVID-19.

V and J are TRBV6-5 and TRBJ1-5; 7 positions agree with TRBD1. The length of the CDR3 is 13 residues. Unmatched junction bases numbered 4, after V lost 8 bases and J lost 3 bases. Germline assignment: CDR1 MNHEY and CDR2 SVGAGI. The CDR3 bases are TGTGCCAGCCAGACAGGGCTCAATCAGCCCCAGCATTTT. Translating it yields CASQTGLNQPQHF.

V gene TRBV29-1 combines with J gene TRBJ1-2; TRBD1 is a possible D gene (5 bases). The CDR3 loop spans 13 amino acids. V lost 6 bases to trimming and J lost 2 bases, with 13 bases between them. Germline loops: CDR1 SQVTM, CDR2 ANQGSEA. The CDR3 DNA follows: TGCAGCGTGACGGGACTCCACAACTATGGCTACACCTTC. Its protein product is CSVTGLHNYGYTF. The whole variable domain, remainder taken from reference TRBV29-1 and TRBJ1-2, is SAVISQKPSRDICQRGTSLTIQCQVDSQVTMMFWYRQQPGQSLTLIATANQGSEATYESGFVIDKFPISRPNLTFSTLTVSNMSPEDSSIYLCSVTGLHNYGYTFGSGTRLTVV.

The genes are TRBV28 and TRBJ1-5, with TRBD1 identical over 8 bases. The CDR3 is 15 amino acids. V trimming: 3 bases; J trimming: 7 bases; junction bases outside the gene matches: 8. Germline values: CDR1 MDHEN, CDR2 SYDVKM. The CDR3 bases are TGTGCCAGCAGTTTGGACAGGGTCATATCACAGCCCCAGCATTTT. Translated, it gives CASSLDRVISQPQHF.

This clone was seen a single time. The rearrangement links TRBV20-1 to TRBJ2-5; D gene uncertain. The length of the CDR3 is 11 residues. V shed 3 bases and J shed 3 bases, with 5 bases lying between them. Per germline, CDR1 DFQATT and CDR2 SNEGSKA (reference sequence). The CDR3 DNA reads TGCAGTGCTAGCGTCGAAGAGACCCAGTACTTC. This translates into CSASVEETQYF.

This clone was observed a handful of times. The chain uses TRBV3-1 (or the pseudogene TRBV3-2) and TRBJ2-3; D not certain. Germline V gives CDR1 LGHDT, CDR2 YNNKEL (reference sequence). Trimming took off 0 bases at V and 4 bases at J, with 5 bases between the two ends. The CDR3 is 13 residues long. CDR3 coding DNA: TGTGCCAGCAGCCAAGACTTCGCAGATACGCAGTATTTT. Amino acids: CASSQDFADTQYF.

The chain joins TRBV30 to TRBJ1-6; 9 bases fit TRBD1. This CDR3 has 13 residues. Looked up from germline, CDR1 is GTSNPN and CDR2 is SVGIG (reference sequence). The J segment lost 9 bases and the V segment lost 3 bases, leaving 3 bases of the junction unmatched. CDR3 amino acids: CAWRGQGISPLHF. The CDR3 DNA sequence: TGTGCCTGGAGGGGACAGGGCATTTCACCCCTCCACTTT.

The J gene is TRBJ2-7, the V gene TRBV3-1 (or the pseudogene TRBV3-2), with 7 bases aligning to TRBD1. This CDR3 contains 15 residues. The ends lost 1 base at V and 3 bases at J; junction bases unmatched: 6. The germline V gene encodes CDR1 LGHDT and CDR2 YNNKEL (reference sequence). The CDR3 sequence: CASSQAPGTVYEQYF. The CDR3 region has the DNA TGTGCCAGCAGCCAAGCTCCCGGGACAGTCTACGAGCAGTACTTC.

This clone is a singleton in its sample. The rearrangement joins TRBV18 to TRBJ2-1, with 13 bases aligning to TRBD2. Germline lookup yields CDR1 KGHSH and CDR2 LQKENI. This CDR3 contains 16 residues. The junction had 1 base not matched to a gene; V was cut back by 3 bases and J by 2 bases. The CDR3 loop reads CASSPTSGGTYNEQFF. Here the CDR3 DNA reads TGTGCCAGCTCACCGACTAGCGGGGGGACCTACAATGAGCAGTTCTTC.

To note about this clone: The CDR3 does not end in the conserved phenylalanine or tryptophan, so this is likely a read error. Because the CDR3's place on the DNA is in doubt, the DNA is left out and the CDR3 is given as listed by TCRdb. The chain couples TRBV12-1 to TRBJ1-2; the table's D call, TRBD1, was not checked against the DNA. TRBV12-1 is given as a pseudogene. The CDR3 spans 9 residues, counting both ends. CDR3 in amino acids: CASSSDRPV.

This chain joins TRBV4-2 and TRBJ2-3, with 9 bases identical to TRBD2. With V trimmed by 5 bases and J by 12 bases, 15 bases remained unmatched. In germline, CDR1 is LGHNA, CDR2 YNFKEQ. CDR3 length: 15 residues. The CDR3 DNA follows: TGTGCCAGCAGCACCTCCGGGCGGGGGGGATCGGGTCAGTATTTT. The encoded protein is CASSTSGRGGSGQYF.

This chain joins TRBV24-1 and TRBJ2-3; D gene uncertain. Between the trimmed V and J ends, which lost 6 bases and 2 bases, there was a span of 11 bases. Germline CDR1 and CDR2: KGHDR and SFDVKD. The CDR3 runs to 14 residues. The CDR3 DNA sequence: TGTGCCACCAGTCAGGCCCGCGCCACAGATACGCAGTATTTT. Amino acids: CATSQARATDTQYF.

CDR3 in DNA: TGTGCCAGCTCACTAAGGACAGACAGAAACACCATATATTTT. Its translation: CASSLRTDRNTIYF. The chain links TRBV18 to TRBJ1-3; weak D call: TRBD1 (6 bases). Germline assignment: CDR1 KGHSH and CDR2 LQKENI. V shed 4 bases and J shed 5 bases, with 12 bases lying between them. The CDR3 loop spans 14 amino acids.

The V call is TRBV19, the J call TRBJ1-1; D is uncertain. This CDR3 comprises 15 residues. Per germline, CDR1 LNHDA and CDR2 SQIVND (reference sequence). Trimming pared 4 bases from V and 1 base from J, leaving 13 bases between. Here the CDR3 reads CASSTTVTANTEAFF. For the CDR3, the DNA is TGTGCCAGTAGTACCACAGTAACAGCGAACACTGAAGCTTTCTTT.

Here the CDR3 DNA reads TGTGCCAGCAGCTCCAAGGACAGACCGAAAGCTTTCTTT. Amino acids: CASSSKDRPKAFF. The chain is built from TRBV7-9 and TRBJ1-1, with a possible D match to TRBD1 (6 bases). The V end lost 4 bases, the J end lost 9 bases, and 15 bases lay between the germline ends. This CDR3 spans 13 amino acids. Germline CDR1 reads SEHNR; CDR2 reads FQNEAQ (reference sequence).

For this clone: Other nucleotide sequences in the sample specify the same CDR3. V is TRBV6-5 and J is TRBJ2-5, with D possibly matching TRBD2 (5 bases). The CDR3 sequence is 13 residues long. Germline V CDR1 and CDR2: MNHEY, SVGAGI. V was clipped by 6 bases and J by 5 bases, with 13 bases between them. CDR3 residues: CASSRETRETQYF. The CDR3 DNA reads TGTGCCAGCAGCCGGGAAACTCGGGAGACCCAGTACTTC.

The V call is TRBV7-9, the J call TRBJ1-3; D might be TRBD1 (6 bases). This CDR3 is 17 amino acids long. CDR1 and CDR2 (germline): SEHNR, FQNEAQ (reference sequence). V lost 5 bases and J 0 bases, leaving 17 bases between the germline ends. CDR3 coding DNA: TGTGCCAGCAGCCACCTAAGGACAGCCCGCTCTGGAAACACCATATATTTT. Protein sequence: CASSHLRTARSGNTIYF.

The gene calls are TRBV18 and TRBJ1-2, with D unclear. CDR1 KGHSH and CDR2 LQKENI come from the germline V gene. This CDR3 is built from 14 residues. V dropped 6 bases and J dropped 3 bases, with 14 bases sitting between them. The CDR3: CASSPRAADYGYTF. CDR3 DNA sequence: TGTGCCAGCTCCCCGAGGGCAGCCGACTATGGCTACACCTTC.

The chain couples TRBV19 to TRBJ1-2; a possible D gene is TRBD1 (5 bases). The CDR3 consists of 12 residues. V was pared by 7 bases and J by 14 bases, with 20 bases between. Germline CDR1 reads LNHDA; CDR2 reads SQIVND (reference sequence). The CDR3 sequence is CASKIREGATTF. The CDR3 region has the DNA TGTGCCAGTAAAATCCGCGAAGGGGCTACGACCTTC.

V gene TRBV11-2 combines with J gene TRBJ2-6; D possibly corresponds to TRBD2 (7 bases). The length of the CDR3 is 14 residues. Germline V gene sequence: CDR1 SGHAT, CDR2 FQNNGV. Between the trimmed V and J ends, which lost 8 bases and 2 bases, there was a span of 10 bases. CDR3 in DNA: TGTGCCAGCGAGGGGGGGCCTGGGGCCAACGTCCTGACTTTC. It translates to CASEGGPGANVLTF.

The rearrangement links TRBV5-6 to TRBJ1-1; 8 bases are shared with TRBD1. The CDR3 has 13 residues. Looked up from germline, CDR1 is SGHDT and CDR2 is YYEEEE. The V and J ends lost 3 bases and 4 bases, in that order; junction bases with no gene match: 2. The CDR3 reads CASSSGGGTEAFF. The DNA of the CDR3 is TGTGCCAGCAGCTCAGGGGGCGGCACTGAAGCTTTCTTT.

CDR3 sequence: CASSKGQGGYGYTF. The CDR3 bases are TGTGCCAGCAGCAAGGGACAGGGAGGGTATGGCTACACCTTC. The genes are TRBV5-6 and TRBJ1-2; 9 bases map to TRBD1. The junction had 6 bases not matched to a gene; V was cut back by 4 bases and J by 5 bases. The CDR3 sequence is 14 residues long. The germline gives CDR1 SGHDT, CDR2 YYEEEE.

This clone was detected once. This sequence joins TRBV5-1 and TRBJ1-5; possible D gene TRBD1, 6 bases. The CDR3 runs to 16 residues. Deletions cut 4 bases from V and 0 bases from J, with 14 bases between. CDR1 SGHRS and CDR2 YFSETQ come from the germline V gene. The CDR3 region is CASSIRQAYSNQPQHF. CDR3 nucleotide sequence: TGCGCCAGCAGCATCCGACAGGCCTATAGCAATCAGCCCCAGCATTTT.

V gene TRBV9 combines with J gene TRBJ2-7; 9 bases align to TRBD2. The V and J ends lost 3 bases and 2 bases, in that order; junction bases with no gene match: 3. The germline V gene encodes CDR1 SGDLS and CDR2 YYNGEE. The CDR3 covers 14 residues. The CDR3 nucleotides read TGTGCCAGCAGCGCGGCTAGCGGGGCCTACGAGCAGTACTTC. Translated, it gives CASSAASGAYEQYF.

The V and J genes are TRBV27 and TRBJ1-2, with a tentative D call TRBD1 (5 bases). Germline V gene sequence: CDR1 MNHEY, CDR2 SMNVEV (reference sequence). The CDR3 covers 13 residues. V lost 5 bases, J lost 4 bases, and 11 bases lay in between. In DNA form, the CDR3 reads TGTGCCAGCAGTGGCAGGGAGGGCTATGGCTACACCTTC. Translated: CASSGREGYGYTF.

The chain carries TRBV6-1 and TRBJ2-7; the D gene is possibly TRBD1 (7 bases). The CDR3 loop spans 14 amino acids. Trimming removed 3 bases from V and 2 bases from J, with 11 bases in between. From germline, CDR1 is MNHNS and CDR2 SASEGT. CDR3 in amino acids: CASSDRGETYEQYF. The CDR3 DNA follows: TGTGCCAGCAGTGACAGGGGGGAAACCTACGAGCAGTACTTC.

By share, this clone counts as medium-sized. V and J are TRBV5-6 and TRBJ2-7, with a tentative D call TRBD2 (6 bases). With 4 bases removed from V and 4 bases from J, the gap between germline ends came to 15 bases. Germline V gene data show CDR1 as SGHDT and CDR2 as YYEEEE. The CDR3 is 14 residues long. The CDR3 DNA sequence: TGTGCCAGCAGCCCACCGGGACTTGCGTACGAGCAGTACTTC. It specifies CASSPPGLAYEQYF.

The chain couples TRBV7-9 to TRBJ1-1; 7 bases line up with TRBD1. V dropped 5 bases and J dropped 3; count of bases not matched to a gene: 12. Germline assignment: CDR1 SEHNR and CDR2 FQNEAQ (reference sequence). The CDR3 totals 16 residues. Here the CDR3 reads CASSAGTETSHTEAFF. Here the CDR3 DNA reads TGTGCCAGCAGCGCCGGGACAGAAACTTCCCACACTGAAGCTTTCTTT.

The chain employs TRBV28 and TRBJ1-4; tentatively, D is TRBD1 (5 bases). Germline V CDR1 and CDR2: MDHEN, SYDVKM. The CDR3 loop spans 15 amino acids. V lost 5 bases and J 5 bases, leaving 15 bases between the germline ends. The CDR3 region has the DNA TGTGCCAGCAGTCCCGCGGCGGGACGGAATGAAAAACTGTTTTTT. Translating it yields CASSPAAGRNEKLFF.

The chain is built from TRBV6-5 and TRBJ1-2, with D possibly TRBD1 on 5 matching bases. The CDR3 contains 13 residues. The V gene lost 2 bases and the J gene lost 5 bases, with 9 bases spanning the gap. Germline CDR1 is MNHEY and CDR2 is SVGAGI. The DNA of the CDR3 is TGTGCCAGCAGTTACAATGGGGGGTATGGCTACACCTTC. Its translation is CASSYNGGYGYTF.

The J gene is TRBJ2-5, the V gene TRBV29-1, with 12 bases aligning to TRBD2. Unmatched junction bases numbered 3, after V lost 5 bases and J lost 5 bases. Germline V CDR1 and CDR2: SQVTM, ANQGSEA. There are 13 residues in the CDR3. Written as DNA, the CDR3 is TGCAGCGTTCAAACTAGCGGGAGGGAGACCCAGTACTTC. Translation: CSVQTSGRETQYF.

The chain links TRBV5-4 to TRBJ2-1, with 12 bases that match TRBD2. The CDR3 loop spans 16 amino acids. CDR1 SGHNT and CDR2 YYREEE come from the germline V gene (reference sequence). With V trimmed by 4 bases and J by 4 bases, 6 bases remained unmatched. The CDR3 DNA reads TGTGCCAGCAGCGGTGGACTAGCGGGGTTTTACAATGAGCAGTTCTTC. Residues: CASSGGLAGFYNEQFF. Complete variable domain (other parts from reference TRBV5-4 and TRBJ2-1): ETGVTQSPTHLIKTRGQQVTLRCSSQSGHNTVSWYQQALGQGPQFIFQYYREEENGRGNFPPRFSGLQFPNYSSELNVNALELDDSALYLCASSGGLAGFYNEQFFGPGTRLTVL.

The chain employs TRBV4-3 and TRBJ2-1; TRBD1 agrees at 9 bases. The ends lost 0 bases at V and 6 bases at J; junction bases unmatched: 12. CDR1 and CDR2 (germline): LGHNA, YSLEER. The CDR3 has 18 amino acids. The CDR3 sequence is CASSQDTGGTGRSNEQFF. The CDR3 DNA is TGCGCCAGCAGCCAAGATACAGGCGGGACAGGGAGGTCCAATGAGCAGTTCTTC.